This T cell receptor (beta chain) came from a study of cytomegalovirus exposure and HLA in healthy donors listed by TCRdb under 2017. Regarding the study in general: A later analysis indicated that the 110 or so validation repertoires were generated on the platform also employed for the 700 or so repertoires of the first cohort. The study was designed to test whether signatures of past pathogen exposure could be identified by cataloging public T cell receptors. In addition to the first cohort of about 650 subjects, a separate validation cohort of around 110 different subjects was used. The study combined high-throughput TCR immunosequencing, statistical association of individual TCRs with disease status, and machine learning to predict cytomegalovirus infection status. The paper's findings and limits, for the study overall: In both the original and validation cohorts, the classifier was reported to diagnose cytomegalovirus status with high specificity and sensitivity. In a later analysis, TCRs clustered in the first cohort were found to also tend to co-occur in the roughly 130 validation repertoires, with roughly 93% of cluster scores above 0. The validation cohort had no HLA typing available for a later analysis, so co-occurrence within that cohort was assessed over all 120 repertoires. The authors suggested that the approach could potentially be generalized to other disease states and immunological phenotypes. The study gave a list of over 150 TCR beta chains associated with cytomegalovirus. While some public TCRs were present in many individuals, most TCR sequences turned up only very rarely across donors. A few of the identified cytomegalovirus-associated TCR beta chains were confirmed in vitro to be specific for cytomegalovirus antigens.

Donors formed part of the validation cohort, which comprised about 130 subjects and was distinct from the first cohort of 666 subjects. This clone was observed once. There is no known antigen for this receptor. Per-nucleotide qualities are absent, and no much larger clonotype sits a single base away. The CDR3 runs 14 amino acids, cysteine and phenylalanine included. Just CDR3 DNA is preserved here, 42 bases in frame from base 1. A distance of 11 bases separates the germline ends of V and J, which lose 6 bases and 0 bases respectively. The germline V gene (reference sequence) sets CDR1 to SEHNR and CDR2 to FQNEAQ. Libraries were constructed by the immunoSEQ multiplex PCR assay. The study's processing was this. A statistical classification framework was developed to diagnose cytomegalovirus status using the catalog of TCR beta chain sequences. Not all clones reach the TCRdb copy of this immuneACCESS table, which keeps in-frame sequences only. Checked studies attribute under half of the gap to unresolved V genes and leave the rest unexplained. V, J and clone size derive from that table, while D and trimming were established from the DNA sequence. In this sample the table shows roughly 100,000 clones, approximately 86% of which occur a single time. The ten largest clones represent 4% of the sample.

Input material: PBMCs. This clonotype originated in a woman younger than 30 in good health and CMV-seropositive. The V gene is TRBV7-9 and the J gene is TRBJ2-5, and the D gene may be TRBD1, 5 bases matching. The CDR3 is CASRPSGYQETQYF. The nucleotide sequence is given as TGTGCCAGCAGGCCGTCAGGGTACCAAGAGACCCAGTACTTC. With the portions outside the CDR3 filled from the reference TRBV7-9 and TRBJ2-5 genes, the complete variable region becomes DTGVSQNPRHKITKRGQNVTFRCDPISEHNRLYWYRQTLGQGPEFLTYFQNEAQLEKSRLLSDRFSAERPKGSFSTLEIQRTEQGDSAMYLCASRPSGYQETQYFGPGTRLLVL.